The rows below give T cell receptor beta chains drawn from one sample of a study of CXCR3-negative and CXCR3-positive naive CD8 T cells. No DNA is given; TCRdb re-called the 5' RACE reads and lists each CDR3 protein once. The sample table includes about 43,000 distinct CDR3 sequences. The sample comprised memory CD8+ T cells from blood. All receptors derive from a human donor in good health. Some clones in this sample may be carry-over from other donors' samples. Both conserved end residues are part of each CDR3. The order of the fields is J gene, clone size, V gene, CDR3 protein. Expanded clones get a size class; other rows say once, few or many, or leave the size out.

J: TRBJ1-1
size: medium-sized
V: TRBV10-2
CDR3: CASSPLRTNTEAFF

J: TRBJ2-3
size: NA
V: TRBV28
CDR3: CASSRGDWQYF

J: TRBJ1-1
size: NA
V: TRBV20-1
CDR3: CSARPPGLYTEAFF

J: TRBJ2-7
size: NA
V: TRBV4-3
CDR3: CASSQDRTVTYEQYF

J: TRBJ1-1
size: NA
V: TRBV28
CDR3: CASSRGFEGYTEAFF

J: TRBJ1-1
size: NA
V: TRBV3-1
CDR3: CASSHQGNTEAFF

J: TRBJ2-3
size: NA
V: TRBV28
CDR3: CASSHLPGQGTDTQYF

J: TRBJ1-1
size: NA
V: TRBV4-3
CDR3: CASSQETVMNTEAFF

J: TRBJ1-5
size: NA
V: TRBV7-9
CDR3: CASSYTGNSNQPQHF

J: TRBJ2-7
size: NA
V: TRBV29-1
CDR3: CSVLDTSSYEQYF

J: TRBJ2-7
size: NA
V: TRBV27
CDR3: CASSLYSGASYEQYF

J: TRBJ2-7
size: NA
V: TRBV3-1
CDR3: CASSQENGAHYEQYF

J: TRBJ1-2
size: NA
V: TRBV28
CDR3: CASSAPGVGYYGYTF

J: TRBJ2-1
size: NA
V: TRBV27
CDR3: CASSPKAFSSYNEQFF